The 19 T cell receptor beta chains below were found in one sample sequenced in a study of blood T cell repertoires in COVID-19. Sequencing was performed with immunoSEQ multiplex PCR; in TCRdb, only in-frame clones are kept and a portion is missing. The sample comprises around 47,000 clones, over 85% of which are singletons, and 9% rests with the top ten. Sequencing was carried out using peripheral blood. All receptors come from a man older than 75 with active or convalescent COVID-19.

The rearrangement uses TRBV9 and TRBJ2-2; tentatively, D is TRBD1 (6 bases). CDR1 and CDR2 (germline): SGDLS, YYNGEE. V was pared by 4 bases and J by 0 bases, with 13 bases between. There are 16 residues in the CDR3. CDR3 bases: TGTGCCAGCAGCTCTGGACAGACCGCGAACACCGGGGAGCTGTTTTTT. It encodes CASSSGQTANTGELFF. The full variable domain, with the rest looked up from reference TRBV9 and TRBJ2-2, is DSGVTQTPKHLITATGQRVTLRCSPRSGDLSVYWYQQSLDQGLQFLIQYYNGEERAKGNILERFSAQQFPDLHSELNLSSLELGDSALYFCASSSGQTANTGELFFGEGSRLTVL.

The CDR3, as DNA: TGTGCCAGCAGTCCCCAATCCCCGAACACTGAAGCTTTCTTT. Encoded protein: CASSPQSPNTEAFF. This chain joins TRBV28 and TRBJ1-1; D unresolved. V dropped 5 bases and J dropped 1 base, with 11 bases sitting between them. The germline gives CDR1 MDHEN, CDR2 SYDVKM. The CDR3 has 14 amino acids.

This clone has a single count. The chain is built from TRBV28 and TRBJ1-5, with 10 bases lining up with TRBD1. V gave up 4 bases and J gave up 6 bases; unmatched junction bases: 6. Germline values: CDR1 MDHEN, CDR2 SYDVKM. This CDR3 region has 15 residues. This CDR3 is CASSSRTGGGQPQHF. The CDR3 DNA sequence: TGTGCCAGCAGTTCCCGGACAGGGGGAGGTCAGCCCCAGCATTTT. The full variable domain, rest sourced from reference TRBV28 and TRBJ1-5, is DVKVTQSSRYLVKRTGEKVFLECVQDMDHENMFWYRQDPGLGLRLIYFSYDVKMKEKGDIPEGYSVSREKKERFSLILESASTNQTSMYLCASSSRTGGGQPQHFGDGTRLSIL.

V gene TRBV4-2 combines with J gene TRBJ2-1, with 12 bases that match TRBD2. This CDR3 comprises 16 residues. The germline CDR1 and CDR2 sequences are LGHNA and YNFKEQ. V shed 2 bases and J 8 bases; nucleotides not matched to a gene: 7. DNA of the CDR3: TGTGCCAGCAGCCAACGTATCTCTAGCGGGAGGGATGAGCAGTTCTTC. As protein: CASSQRISSGRDEQFF.

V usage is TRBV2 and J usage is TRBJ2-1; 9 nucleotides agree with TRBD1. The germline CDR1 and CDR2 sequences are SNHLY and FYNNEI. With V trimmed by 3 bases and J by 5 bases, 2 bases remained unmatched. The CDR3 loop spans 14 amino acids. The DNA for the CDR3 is TGTGCCAGCAGTGATGGACAGGGGCACAATGAGCAGTTCTTC. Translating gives CASSDGQGHNEQFF.

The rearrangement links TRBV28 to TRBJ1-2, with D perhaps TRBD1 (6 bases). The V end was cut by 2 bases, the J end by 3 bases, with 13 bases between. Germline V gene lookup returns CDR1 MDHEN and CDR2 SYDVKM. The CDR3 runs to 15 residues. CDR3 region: CASSLETGWDYGYTF. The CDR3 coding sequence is TGTGCCAGCAGTTTAGAAACAGGGTGGGACTATGGCTACACCTTC.

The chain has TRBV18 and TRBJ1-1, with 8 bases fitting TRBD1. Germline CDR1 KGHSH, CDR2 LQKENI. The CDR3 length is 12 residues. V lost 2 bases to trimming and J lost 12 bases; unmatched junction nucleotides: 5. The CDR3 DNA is TGTGCCAGCTCACCATCGGACAGGGAAACTTTCTTT. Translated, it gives CASSPSDRETFF.

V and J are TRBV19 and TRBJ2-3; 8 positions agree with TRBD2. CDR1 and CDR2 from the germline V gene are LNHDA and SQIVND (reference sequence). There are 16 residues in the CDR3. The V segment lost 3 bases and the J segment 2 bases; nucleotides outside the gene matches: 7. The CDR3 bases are TGTGCCAGTAGTATCGGGAGGGCGAGGGACACAGATACGCAGTATTTT. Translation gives CASSIGRARDTDTQYF. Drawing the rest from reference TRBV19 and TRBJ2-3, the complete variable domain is DGGITQSPKYLFRKEGQNVTLSCEQNLNHDAMYWYRQDPGQGLRLIYYSQIVNDFQKGDIAEGYSVSREKKESFPLTVTSAQKNPTAFYLCASSIGRARDTDTQYFGPGTRLTVL.

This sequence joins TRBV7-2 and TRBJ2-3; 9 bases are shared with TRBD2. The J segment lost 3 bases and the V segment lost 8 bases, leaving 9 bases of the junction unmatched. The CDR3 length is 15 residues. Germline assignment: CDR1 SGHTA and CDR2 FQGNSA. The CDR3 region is CASWPSGIITDTQYF. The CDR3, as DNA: TGTGCCAGCTGGCCTAGCGGGATTATTACAGATACGCAGTATTTT.

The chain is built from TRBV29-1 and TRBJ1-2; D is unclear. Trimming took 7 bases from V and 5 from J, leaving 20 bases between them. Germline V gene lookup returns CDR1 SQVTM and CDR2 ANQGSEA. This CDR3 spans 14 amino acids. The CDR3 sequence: CSAYSPGIGYGYTF. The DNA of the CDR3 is TGCAGCGCCTATTCCCCCGGGATTGGTTATGGCTACACCTTC.

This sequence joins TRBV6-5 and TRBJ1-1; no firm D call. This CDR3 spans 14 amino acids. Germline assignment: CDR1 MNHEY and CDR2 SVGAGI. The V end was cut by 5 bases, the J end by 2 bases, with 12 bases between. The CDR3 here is CASSLTRTNTEAFF. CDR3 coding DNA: TGTGCCAGCAGTCTAACCAGGACTAACACTGAAGCTTTCTTT.

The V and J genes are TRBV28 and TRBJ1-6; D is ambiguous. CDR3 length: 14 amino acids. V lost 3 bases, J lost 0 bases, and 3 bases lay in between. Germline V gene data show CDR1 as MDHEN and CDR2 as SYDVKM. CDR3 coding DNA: TGTGCCAGCAGTTTGAGCTCCTATAATTCACCCCTCCACTTT. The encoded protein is CASSLSSYNSPLHF.

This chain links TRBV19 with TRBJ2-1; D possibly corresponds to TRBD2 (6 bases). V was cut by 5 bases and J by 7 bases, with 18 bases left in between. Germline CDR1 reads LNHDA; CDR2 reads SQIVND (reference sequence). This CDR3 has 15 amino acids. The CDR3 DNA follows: TGTGCCAGTAGTCCTCAGCGGGCCGAGTGGAATGAGCAGTTCTTC. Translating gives CASSPQRAEWNEQFF.

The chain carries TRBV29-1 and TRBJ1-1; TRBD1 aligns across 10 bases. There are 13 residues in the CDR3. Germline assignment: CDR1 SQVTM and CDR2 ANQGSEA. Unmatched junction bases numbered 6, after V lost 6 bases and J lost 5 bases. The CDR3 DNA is TGCAGCGTCGATAGACAGGGGGCGACTGAAGCTTTCTTT. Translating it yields CSVDRQGATEAFF.

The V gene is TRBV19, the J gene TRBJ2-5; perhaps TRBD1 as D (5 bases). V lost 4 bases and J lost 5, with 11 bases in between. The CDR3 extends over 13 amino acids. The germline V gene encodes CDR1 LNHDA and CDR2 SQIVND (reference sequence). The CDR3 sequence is CASSRRRQETQYF. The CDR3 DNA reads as TGTGCCAGTAGTAGAAGGCGACAGGAGACCCAGTACTTC.

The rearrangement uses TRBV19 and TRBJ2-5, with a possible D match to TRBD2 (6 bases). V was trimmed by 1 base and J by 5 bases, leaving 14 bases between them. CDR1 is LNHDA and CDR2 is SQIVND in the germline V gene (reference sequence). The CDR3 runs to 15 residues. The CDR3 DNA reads TGTGCCAGTAGTATAGGGACACAACGGGGGGAGACCCAGTACTTC. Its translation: CASSIGTQRGETQYF.

The CDR3 nucleotides are TGTGCCAGCAAAGGCACCCGGACAGGGGTCATCTCCTATAATTCACCCCTCCACTTT. Protein sequence: CASKGTRTGVISYNSPLHF. The rearrangement joins TRBV28 to TRBJ1-6, with 9 bases fitting TRBD1. Germline lookup yields CDR1 MDHEN and CDR2 SYDVKM. Trimming at V came to 7 bases and at J to 0 bases, leaving 13 bases not matched to a gene. This CDR3 spans 19 amino acids. Full variable domain (missing parts from reference TRBV28 and TRBJ1-6): DVKVTQSSRYLVKRTGEKVFLECVQDMDHENMFWYRQDPGLGLRLIYFSYDVKMKEKGDIPEGYSVSREKKERFSLILESASTNQTSMYLCASKGTRTGVISYNSPLHFGNGTRLTVT.

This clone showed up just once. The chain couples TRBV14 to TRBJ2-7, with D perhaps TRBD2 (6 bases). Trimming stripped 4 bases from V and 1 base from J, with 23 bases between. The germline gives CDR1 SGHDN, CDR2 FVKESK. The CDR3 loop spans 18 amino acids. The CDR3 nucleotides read TGTGCCAGCAGCCTAGGATATGTTGGGAGGCCCAATTCCTACGAGCAGTACTTC. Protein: CASSLGYVGRPNSYEQYF.

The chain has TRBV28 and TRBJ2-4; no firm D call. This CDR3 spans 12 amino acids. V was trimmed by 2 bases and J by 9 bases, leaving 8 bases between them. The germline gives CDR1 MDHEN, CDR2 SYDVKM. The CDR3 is CASSLGRGIQYF. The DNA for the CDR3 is TGTGCCAGCAGTTTAGGGCGTGGCATTCAGTACTTC.